The T cell receptor (beta chain) described here comes from a study of blood T cell repertoires in COVID-19. Whole-study context: Some COVID-19 samples were acute and others convalescent; all came from the United States, Italy and Spain. PBMCs, B-cell-depleted T cells, or T cells provided the cDNA or gDNA that made up the material.

As originally analysed: Estimation of nucleated cell counts was performed using reference gene primer amplification. Generated by immunoSEQ multiplex PCR, the TCRdb table keeps only in-frame clones and is missing some. D and trimming were read from the DNA, whereas the V and J calls and clone size are those reported in that table. The sample has some 370,000 clones, nearly 90% seen once. Looked up from germline, CDR1 is SGDLS and CDR2 is YYNGEE. The CDR3 is 15 amino acids. J gave up 5 bases and V 4 bases, and 3 bases lay outside the gene matches. The chain is built from TRBV9 and TRBJ2-5, with 15 positions matching TRBD2. The sequenced sample consisted of peripheral blood. This clonotype was obtained from a man between 18 and 29 years old with active or convalescent COVID-19. CDR3 coding DNA: TGTGCCAGCAGCCCCGGGACTAGCGGGAGGGAGACCCAGTACTTC. Its translation: CASSPGTSGRETQYF.